The sequence of this T cell receptor beta chain was determined in a study of cytomegalovirus exposure and HLA in healthy donors. Findings of the study overall: The authors confirmed in vitro that a few CMV-associated chains were specific for CMV antigens. Exclusion as indistinguishable affected some V segments, including TRBV6-2 and TRBV6-3.

CDR3 size: 14 residues. Germline-derived CDR1 and CDR2 are GTSNPN and SVGIG (reference sequence). In regard to this clone: The target antigen is unknown.

A multiplex PCR was run with 60 Vbeta primers and 13 Jbeta primers. Original analysis: It was a later analysis that counted about 80 million unique TCR beta chains, of which approximately 11 million were shared. Profiled with immunoSEQ multiplex PCR; TCRdb holds only in-frame clones, not every one. The V and J calls and clone size are taken from that table; D and trimming were inferred from the DNA. Of around 150,000 clones listed, about 76% are singletons. This receptor was identified in a male donor in good health and CMV-seropositive. This chain joins TRBV30 and TRBJ2-5, with TRBD1 identical over 9 bases. The J call could be wrong; TRBJ2-7 is a better fit for the DNA end. Sequencing was done on a sample of PBMCs. This CDR3 reads CAWNTGGAYYEQYF. For the CDR3, the DNA is TGTGCCTGGAATACAGGGGGCGCCTACTACGAGCAGTACTTC.